The TCR beta chain described here comes from a study of blood T cell repertoires in COVID-19. Across the whole study: Researchers got acute and convalescent COVID-19 samples from the United States, Italy and Spain. Sources were T cells, B-cell-depleted T cells, or PBMCs; the material itself was cDNA or gDNA.

This CDR3 contains 17 residues. Germline V CDR1 and CDR2: SGHAT, FQNNGV. Germline trimming cut 5 bases from V and 5 bases from J; bases unmatched to any gene: 16. In the original processing: How many nucleated cells were present was estimated from reference gene primer amplification. Using immunoSEQ multiplex PCR, the repertoire was profiled, and TCRdb retains in-frame clones only, with some absent. V and J calls and clone size are those listed in that table; D and trimming were worked out from the DNA. The data show roughly 52,000 clones, 65% to 85% seen once. The sequence came from a human donor in a cohort sampled during active COVID-19. This chain connects TRBV11-2 to TRBJ2-5; 8 bases line up with TRBD2. Sequencing used peripheral blood. CDR3 residues: CASSHQTPSGGAETQYF. The DNA of the CDR3 is TGTGCCAGCAGCCACCAGACCCCCTCCGGGGGGGCCGAGACCCAGTACTTC.